The T cell receptor beta chain described here comes from a study of blood T cell repertoires in COVID-19. Per the original data handling: Amplification of reference gene primers provided the estimated nucleated cell counts. Libraries were prepared by immunoSEQ multiplex PCR; TCRdb keeps only in-frame clonotypes and omits some of them. From that table come the V and J calls and clone size; the DNA was used to work out D and trimming. The sample shows around 64,000 clones, about nine tenths of them seen only once. The CDR3 has 14 residues. Trimming took off 5 bases at V and 0 bases at J, with 8 bases between the two ends. Germline CDR1 LNHNV, CDR2 YYDKDF (reference sequence).

Sample: peripheral blood. This chain links TRBV15 with TRBJ1-3; D remains unclear. This TCR came from a young woman with acute or convalescent COVID-19. CDR3 sequence (DNA): TGTGCCACCAGCCCCCACGGCTCTGGAAACACCATATATTTT. It yields the protein CATSPHGSGNTIYF.